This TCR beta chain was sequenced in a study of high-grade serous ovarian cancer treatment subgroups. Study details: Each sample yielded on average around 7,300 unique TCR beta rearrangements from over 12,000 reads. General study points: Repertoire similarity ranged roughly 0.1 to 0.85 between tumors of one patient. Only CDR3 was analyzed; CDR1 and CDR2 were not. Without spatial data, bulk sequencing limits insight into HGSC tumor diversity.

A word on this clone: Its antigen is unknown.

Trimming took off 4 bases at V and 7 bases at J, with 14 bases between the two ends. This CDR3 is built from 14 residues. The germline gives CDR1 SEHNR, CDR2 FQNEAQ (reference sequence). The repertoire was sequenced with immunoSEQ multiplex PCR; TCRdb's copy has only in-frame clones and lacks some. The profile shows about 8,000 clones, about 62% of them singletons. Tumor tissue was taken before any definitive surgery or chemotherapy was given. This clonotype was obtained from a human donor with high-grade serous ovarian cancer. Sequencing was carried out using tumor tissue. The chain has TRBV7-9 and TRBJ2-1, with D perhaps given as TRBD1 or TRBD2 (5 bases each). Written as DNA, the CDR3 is TGTGCCAGCAGCTCGGGACCGACACGTAATGAGCAGTTCTTC. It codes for CASSSGPTRNEQFF.